This TCR beta chain came from a study of blood T cell repertoires in COVID-19. Overall study: PBMCs, B-cell-depleted T cells, or T cells were the source of the cDNA or gDNA that made up the material.

The repertoire was sequenced with immunoSEQ multiplex PCR; TCRdb's copy has only in-frame clones and lacks some. The sample records 300,000 to 350,000 clones, approximately 88% being singletons. The Seattle patients, enrolled during active infection, were followed longitudinally. The germline V gene has CDR1 SGDLS and CDR2 YYNGEE. The V end lost 7 bases, the J end lost 5 bases, and 9 bases lay between the germline ends. The CDR3 has 11 amino acids. The chain carries TRBV9 and TRBJ1-1, with no clear D. The source material was peripheral blood. This clonotype originated in a man aged 30 to 39 with COVID-19, enrolled during active disease. CDR3 nucleotide sequence: TGTGCCAGCGGAGGTCGGACTGAAGCTTTCTTT. It encodes CASGGRTEAFF.